Listed below are T cell receptor beta chains from one sample, sequenced in a study of blood T cell repertoires in COVID-19. Sequencing was performed with immunoSEQ multiplex PCR; in TCRdb, only in-frame clones are kept and a portion is missing. The data hold a few hundred thousand clones, with more than 80% observed a single time. The sequencing sample was made of peripheral blood. Source of these receptors: a woman younger than 45 with active or convalescent COVID-19. Both conserved end residues are part of each CDR3. Fields, in order: J gene, V gene, D gene, clone size, CDR3 DNA, CDR3 protein. The D gene is left open where the match is weak. Clone sizes are given selectively: once, few, many, or a class where the clone is expanded.

TRBJ2-7	TRBV6-5	TRBD2	.	TGTGCCAGCAAAACGAGCGGGGGCTCCCTCTTGGGGTACTTC	CASKTSGGSLLGYF
TRBJ1-3	TRBV7-9	.	.	TGTGCCAGCAACGGAGGGGCGCATGGAAACACCATATATTTT	CASNGGAHGNTIYF
TRBJ2-3	TRBV5-6	.	.	TGTGCCAGCAGCTTTAGTCAGACAGCTAGCACAGATACGCAGTATTTT	CASSFSQTASTDTQYF
TRBJ1-3	TRBV9	.	.	TGTGCCAGCAGTTATACAGGGGGAAACACCATATATTTT	CASSYTGGNTIYF
TRBJ1-1	TRBV9	TRBD1	.	TGTGCCAGCAGCGTAGACCCAGGAGGGACAGTCAAGACTGAAGCTTTCTTT	CASSVDPGGTVKTEAFF
TRBJ1-2	TRBV5-1	.	.	TGCGCCAGCAGCTTGGCCGGACAGCCGGACTATGGCTACACCTTC	CASSLAGQPDYGYTF
TRBJ2-5	TRBV7-2	TRBD1	.	TGTGCCAGCAGCCGGGGACAGCAAGAGACCCAGTACTTC	CASSRGQQETQYF
TRBJ2-3	TRBV19	TRBD2	.	TGTGCCAGTAGTATTCCGGCTAGCGGGGGAGATACGCAGTATTTT	CASSIPASGGDTQYF
TRBJ1-2	TRBV10-3	TRBD1	.	TGTGCCATCAGTGATACAGGGGGCTATGGCTACACCTTC	CAISDTGGYGYTF
TRBJ1-1	TRBV7-9	.	.	TGTGCCAGCAGCTTAGCCGGGGGAGGAACTGAAGCTTTCTTT	CASSLAGGGTEAFF
TRBJ1-4	TRBV5-1	TRBD1	.	TGCGCCAGCAGCCGTGGTACAGGGGGAAATGAAAAACTGTTTTTT	CASSRGTGGNEKLFF
TRBJ2-3	TRBV19	TRBD2	.	TGTGCCAGTAGTAAACGGCGGGGGGCCGCGGAGAATACGCAGTATTTT	CASSKRRGAAENTQYF
TRBJ2-3	TRBV14	TRBD2	.	TGTGCCAGCAGCCAAGGGACGGGGGGGCCAGGAGATACGCAGTATTTT	CASSQGTGGPGDTQYF
TRBJ1-4	TRBV19	.	.	TGTGCCAGTAGCCCCAGAACTAATGAAAAACTGTTTTTT	CASSPRTNEKLFF
TRBJ2-1	TRBV7-3	TRBD1	.	TGTGCCAGCAGCTCAGACAGGGCTACTGAGCAGTTCTTC	CASSSDRATEQFF
TRBJ1-2	TRBV28	TRBD1	.	TGTGCCAGCAGTTCCTTTGACAGGGTAGAGGGCTACACCTTC	CASSSFDRVEGYTF
TRBJ2-3	TRBV4-1	TRBD2	.	TGCGCCAGCAGCCAGGGCGGGGGGCCCGGGGTAGATACGCAGTATTTT	CASSQGGGPGVDTQYF
TRBJ2-5	TRBV7-9	TRBD1	.	TGTGCCAGCAGCTTATACAGGGGCCTATCTCAAGAGACCCAGTACTTC	CASSLYRGLSQETQYF
TRBJ1-5	TRBV18	TRBD1	.	TGTGCCAGCTCACCGGACAGGGGATATCAGCCCCAGCATTTT	CASSPDRGYQPQHF
TRBJ2-3	TRBV6-1	TRBD2	.	TGTGCCAGCAGTGAATGGGGGGGATCCGTGGCAGATACGCAGTATTTT	CASSEWGGSVADTQYF
TRBJ2-5	TRBV18	TRBD2	.	TGTGCCAGCTCACTAGCGGGGGCAACTCAAGAGACCCAGTACTTC	CASSLAGATQETQYF
TRBJ2-3	TRBV6-1	.	few	TGTGCCAGCAGTGACCTACTAGCAATAACGCAGTATTTT	CASSDLLAITQYF
TRBJ1-2	TRBV5-6	TRBD1	.	TGTGCCAGCAGCTCACAGGGGAGCGATGGCTACACCTTC	CASSSQGSDGYTF
TRBJ2-7	TRBV6-5	TRBD1	.	TGTGCCAGCAGACGGGACAGTTCCAAAGACTACGAGCAGTACTTC	CASRRDSSKDYEQYF
TRBJ1-6	TRBV2	.	.	TGTGCAGCCGGCGACACAAAGGGGTCACCCCTCCACTTT	CAAGDTKGSPLHF
TRBJ1-6	TRBV9	.	few	TGTGCCAGCAGCGGGTCCGGTACCTATAATTCACCCCTCCACTTT	CASSGSGTYNSPLHF
TRBJ2-1	TRBV30	.	.	TGTGCCTGGGGGTCGGGTAGGGGGAATGAGCAGTTCTTC	CAWGSGRGNEQFF
TRBJ1-1	TRBV15	TRBD1	.	TGTGCCACCAGCGACAGGGTTTACACTGAAGCTTTCTTT	CATSDRVYTEAFF
TRBJ1-4	TRBV28	TRBD1	once	TGTGCCTCCGAGGACAGGGGAACTAATGAAAAACTGTTTTTT	CASEDRGTNEKLFF
TRBJ2-5	TRBV30	.	.	TGTGCCTGGAGTAAGGACTATCAGGAGACCCAGTACTTC	CAWSKDYQETQYF
TRBJ2-5	TRBV30	TRBD2	.	TGTGCCTGGAGTGGGAGCGGGGTAAGAGAGACCCAGTACTTC	CAWSGSGVRETQYF
TRBJ2-1	TRBV5-1	TRBD2	once	TGCGCCAGCAGCCGGGAACTAGCGGGGGGGAATGAGCAGTTCTTC	CASSRELAGGNEQFF
TRBJ1-2	TRBV29-1	.	few	TGCAGCGTTGATTCGGTTGGGGTTGGGGCTGGCTACACCTTC	CSVDSVGVGAGYTF
TRBJ2-3	TRBV19	TRBD2	.	TGTGCCAGTAACGGACTAGCGGGGGGGCGCGGCACAGATACGCAGTATTTT	CASNGLAGGRGTDTQYF
TRBJ2-6	TRBV5-1	.	.	TGCGCCAGCGGAGGGGCCGTAGGGGCCAACGTCCTGACTTTC	CASGGAVGANVLTF
TRBJ1-5	TRBV6-5	TRBD1	.	TGTGCCAGCAGTAGGACAGGGACGACTGATCAGCCCCAGCATTTT	CASSRTGTTDQPQHF
TRBJ1-6	TRBV20-1	.	once	TGCAGTGCTAGTCGACAGTGGGATAATTCACCCCTCCACTTT	CSASRQWDNSPLHF
TRBJ1-2	TRBV12-3/TRBV12-4	.	.	.	CASSSSTGSGYTF
TRBJ1-6	TRBV2	.	.	TGTGCCAGCCACGACAGTTTCGGTTCACCCCTCCACTTT	CASHDSFGSPLHF
TRBJ1-2	TRBV6-5	TRBD1	once	TGTGCCAGCAGGGAGGGGGCCATTGGCTACACCTTC	CASREGAIGYTF